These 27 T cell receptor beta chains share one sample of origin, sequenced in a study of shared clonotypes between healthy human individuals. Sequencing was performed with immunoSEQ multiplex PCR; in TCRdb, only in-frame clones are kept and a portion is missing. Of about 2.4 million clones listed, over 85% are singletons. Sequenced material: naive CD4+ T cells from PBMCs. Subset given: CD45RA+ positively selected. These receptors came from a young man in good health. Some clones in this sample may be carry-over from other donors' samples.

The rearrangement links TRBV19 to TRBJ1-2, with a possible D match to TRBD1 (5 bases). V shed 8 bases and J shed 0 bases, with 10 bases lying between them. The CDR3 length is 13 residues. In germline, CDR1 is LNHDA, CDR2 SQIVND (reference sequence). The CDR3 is CASERQSNYGYTF. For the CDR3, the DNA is TGTGCCAGTGAACGACAGTCTAACTATGGCTACACCTTC.

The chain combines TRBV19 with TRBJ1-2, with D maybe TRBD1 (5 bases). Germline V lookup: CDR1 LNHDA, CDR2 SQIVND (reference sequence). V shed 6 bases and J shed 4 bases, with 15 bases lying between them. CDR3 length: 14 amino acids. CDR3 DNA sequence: TGTGCCAGTAGCGAAGTGACAGTACCCTATGGCTACACCTTC. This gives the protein CASSEVTVPYGYTF. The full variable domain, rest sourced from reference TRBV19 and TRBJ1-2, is DGGITQSPKYLFRKEGQNVTLSCEQNLNHDAMYWYRQDPGQGLRLIYYSQIVNDFQKGDIAEGYSVSREKKESFPLTVTSAQKNPTAFYLCASSEVTVPYGYTFGSGTRLTVV.

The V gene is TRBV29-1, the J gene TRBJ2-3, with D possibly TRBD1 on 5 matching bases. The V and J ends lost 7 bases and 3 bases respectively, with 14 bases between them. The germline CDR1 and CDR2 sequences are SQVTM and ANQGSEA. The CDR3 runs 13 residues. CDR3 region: CSGRGKVTDTQYF. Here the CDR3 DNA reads TGCAGCGGAAGGGGAAAGGTGACAGATACGCAGTATTTT.

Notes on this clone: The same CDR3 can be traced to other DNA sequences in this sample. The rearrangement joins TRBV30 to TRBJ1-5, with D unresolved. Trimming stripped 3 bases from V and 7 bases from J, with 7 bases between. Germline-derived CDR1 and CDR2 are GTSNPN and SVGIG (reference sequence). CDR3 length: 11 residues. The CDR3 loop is CAWSIGQPQHF. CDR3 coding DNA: TGTGCCTGGAGCATCGGACAGCCCCAGCATTTT.

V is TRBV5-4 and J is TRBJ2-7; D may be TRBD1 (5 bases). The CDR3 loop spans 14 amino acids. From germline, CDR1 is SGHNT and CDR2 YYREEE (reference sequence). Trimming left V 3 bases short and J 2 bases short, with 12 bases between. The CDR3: CASSSDISTYEQYF. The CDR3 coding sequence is TGTGCCAGCAGCTCGGACATTTCAACCTACGAGCAGTACTTC.

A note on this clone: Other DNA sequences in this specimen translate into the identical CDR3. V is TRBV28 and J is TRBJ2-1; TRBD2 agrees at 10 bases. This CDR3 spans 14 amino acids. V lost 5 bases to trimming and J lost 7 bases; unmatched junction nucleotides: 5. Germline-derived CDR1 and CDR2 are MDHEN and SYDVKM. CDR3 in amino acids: CASSPAGGRNEQFF. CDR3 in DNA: TGTGCCAGCAGTCCAGCGGGAGGGCGTAATGAGCAGTTCTTC.

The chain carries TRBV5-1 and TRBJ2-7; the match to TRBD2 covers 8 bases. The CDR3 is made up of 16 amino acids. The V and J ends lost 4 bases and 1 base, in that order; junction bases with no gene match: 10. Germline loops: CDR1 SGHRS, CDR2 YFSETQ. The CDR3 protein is CASSPGVGLVSYEQYF. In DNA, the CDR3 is TGCGCCAGCAGCCCGGGGGTGGGACTAGTTTCCTACGAGCAGTACTTC. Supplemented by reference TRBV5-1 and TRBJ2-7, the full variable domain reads KAGVTQTPRYLIKTRGQQVTLSCSPISGHRSVSWYQQTPGQGLQFLFEYFSETQRNKGNFPGRFSGRQFSNSRSEMNVSTLELGDSALYLCASSPGVGLVSYEQYFGPGTRLTVT.

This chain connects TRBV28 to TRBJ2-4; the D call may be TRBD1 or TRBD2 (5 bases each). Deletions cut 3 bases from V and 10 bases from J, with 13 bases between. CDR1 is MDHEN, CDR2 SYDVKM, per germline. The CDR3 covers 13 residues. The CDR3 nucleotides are TGTGCCAGCAGTTTGGGGACGGTCGGAATTCAGTACTTC. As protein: CASSLGTVGIQYF.

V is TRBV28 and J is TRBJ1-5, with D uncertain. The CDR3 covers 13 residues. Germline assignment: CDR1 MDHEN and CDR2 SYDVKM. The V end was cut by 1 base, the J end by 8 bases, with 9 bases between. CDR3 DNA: TGTGCCAGCAGTTTATATTTGCGCGAGCCCCAGCATTTT. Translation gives CASSLYLREPQHF.

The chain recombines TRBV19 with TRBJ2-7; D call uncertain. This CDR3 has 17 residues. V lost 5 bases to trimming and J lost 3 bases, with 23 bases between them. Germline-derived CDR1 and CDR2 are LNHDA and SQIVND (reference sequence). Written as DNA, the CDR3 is TGTGCCAGTAGTCGGAGCGACTTAAGGCCCCAATTCTACGAGCAGTACTTC. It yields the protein CASSRSDLRPQFYEQYF.

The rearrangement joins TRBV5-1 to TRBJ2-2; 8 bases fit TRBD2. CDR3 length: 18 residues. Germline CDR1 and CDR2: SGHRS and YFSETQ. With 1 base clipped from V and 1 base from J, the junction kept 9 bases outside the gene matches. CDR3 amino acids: CASSLLTSGLGNTGELFF. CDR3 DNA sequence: TGCGCCAGCAGCTTGTTAACTAGCGGCTTGGGGAACACCGGGGAGCTGTTTTTT.

CDR3 coding DNA: TGTGCCAGCAGTGAAAGGCCCGGTGTGAACACTGAAGCTTTCTTT. Its translation is CASSERPGVNTEAFF. This chain connects TRBV6-1 to TRBJ1-1; no definite D call. Germline CDR1 and CDR2: MNHNS and SASEGT. This CDR3 spans 15 amino acids. The V end was cut by 2 bases, the J end by 0 bases, with 10 bases between.

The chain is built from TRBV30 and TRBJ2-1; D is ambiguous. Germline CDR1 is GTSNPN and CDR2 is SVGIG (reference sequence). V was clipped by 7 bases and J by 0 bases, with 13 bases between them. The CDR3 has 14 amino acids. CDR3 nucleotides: TGTGCCTCCGGGCGGAGAATCTCCTACAATGAGCAGTTCTTC. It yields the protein CASGRRISYNEQFF.

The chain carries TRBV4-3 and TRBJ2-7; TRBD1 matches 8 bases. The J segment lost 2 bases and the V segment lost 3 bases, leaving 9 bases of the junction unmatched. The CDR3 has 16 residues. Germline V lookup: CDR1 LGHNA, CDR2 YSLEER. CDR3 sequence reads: CASSQSQGARTYEQYF. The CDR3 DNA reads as TGCGCCAGCAGCCAGAGCCAGGGGGCCCGAACCTACGAGCAGTACTTC.

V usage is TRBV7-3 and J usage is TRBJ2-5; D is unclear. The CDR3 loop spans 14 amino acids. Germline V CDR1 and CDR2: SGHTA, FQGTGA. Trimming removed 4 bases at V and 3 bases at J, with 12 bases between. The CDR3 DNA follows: TGTGCCAGCAGCTCCGGACCGATGGAAGAGACCCAGTACTTC. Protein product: CASSSGPMEETQYF.

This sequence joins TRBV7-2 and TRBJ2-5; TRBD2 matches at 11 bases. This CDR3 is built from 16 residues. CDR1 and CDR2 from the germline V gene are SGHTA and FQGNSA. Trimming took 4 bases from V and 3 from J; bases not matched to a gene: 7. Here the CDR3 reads CASSYGLAGPKETQYF. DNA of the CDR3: TGTGCCAGCAGCTACGGACTAGCGGGCCCCAAAGAGACCCAGTACTTC. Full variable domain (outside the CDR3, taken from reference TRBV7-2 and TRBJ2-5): GAGVSQSPSNKVTEKGKDVELRCDPISGHTALYWYRQSLGQGLEFLIYFQGNSAPDKSGLPSDRFSAERTGGSVSTLTIQRTQQEDSAVYLCASSYGLAGPKETQYFGPGTRLLVL.

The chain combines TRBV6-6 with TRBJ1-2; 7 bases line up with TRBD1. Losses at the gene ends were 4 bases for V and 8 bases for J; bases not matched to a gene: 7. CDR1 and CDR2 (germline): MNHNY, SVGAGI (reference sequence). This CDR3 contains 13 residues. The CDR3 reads CASSLGQPPGYTF. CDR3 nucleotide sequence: TGTGCCAGCAGTTTGGGACAGCCCCCCGGCTACACCTTC.

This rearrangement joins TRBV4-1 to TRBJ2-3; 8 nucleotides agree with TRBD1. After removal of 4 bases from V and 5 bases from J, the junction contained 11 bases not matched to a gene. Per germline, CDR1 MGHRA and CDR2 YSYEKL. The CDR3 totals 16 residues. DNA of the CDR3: TGCGCCAGCAGCCGACCTGCAGGGGGCATTGAAGATACGCAGTATTTT. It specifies CASSRPAGGIEDTQYF.

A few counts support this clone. The CDR3 DNA reads as TGTGCCAGCAGGGCAATCCAGGGGGCAGCCCAGCATTTT. Protein: CASRAIQGAAQHF. The chain has TRBV2 and TRBJ1-5, with TRBD1 matching over 8 bases. Germline V gene data show CDR1 as SNHLY and CDR2 as FYNNEI. The CDR3 length is 13 residues. Trimming took 6 bases from V and 11 from J; bases not matched to a gene: 9.

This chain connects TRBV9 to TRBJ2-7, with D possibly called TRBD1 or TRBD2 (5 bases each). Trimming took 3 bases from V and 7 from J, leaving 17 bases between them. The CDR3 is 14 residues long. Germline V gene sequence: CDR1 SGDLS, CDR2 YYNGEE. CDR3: CASSGPGTAGEQYF. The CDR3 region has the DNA TGTGCCAGCAGCGGTCCCGGGACCGCCGGGGAGCAGTACTTC.

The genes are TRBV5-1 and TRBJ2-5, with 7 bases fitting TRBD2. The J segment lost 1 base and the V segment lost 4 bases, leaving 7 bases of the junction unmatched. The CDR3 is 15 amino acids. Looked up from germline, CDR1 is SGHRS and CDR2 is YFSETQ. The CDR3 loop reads CASSALSGPQETQYF. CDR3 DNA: TGCGCCAGCAGCGCCCTTAGCGGGCCCCAAGAGACCCAGTACTTC.

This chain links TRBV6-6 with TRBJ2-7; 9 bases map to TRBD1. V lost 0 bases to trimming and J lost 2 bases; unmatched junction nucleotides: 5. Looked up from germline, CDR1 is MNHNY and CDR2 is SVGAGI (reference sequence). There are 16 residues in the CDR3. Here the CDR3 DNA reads TGTGCCAGCAGTTACTCAGCCGGGACAGGGACCTACGAGCAGTACTTC. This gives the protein CASSYSAGTGTYEQYF.

CDR3 amino acids: CSVARSQVPEAFF. The CDR3 DNA reads TGCAGCGTCGCCCGGTCACAGGTCCCTGAAGCTTTCTTT. The chain is built from TRBV29-1 and TRBJ1-1; a weak D match, TRBD1 (5 bases). CDR3 size: 13 residues. V lost 6 bases and J 6 bases, leaving 17 bases between the germline ends. Germline V gene data show CDR1 as SQVTM and CDR2 as ANQGSEA. Filled out from reference TRBV29-1 and TRBJ1-1, the complete variable domain reads SAVISQKPSRDICQRGTSLTIQCQVDSQVTMMFWYRQQPGQSLTLIATANQGSEATYESGFVIDKFPISRPNLTFSTLTVSNMSPEDSSIYLCSVARSQVPEAFFGQGTRLTVV.

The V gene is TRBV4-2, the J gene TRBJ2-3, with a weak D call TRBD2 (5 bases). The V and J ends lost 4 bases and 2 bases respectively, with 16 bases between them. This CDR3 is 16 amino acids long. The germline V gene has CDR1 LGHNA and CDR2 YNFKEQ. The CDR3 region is CASSLNPASNTDTQYF. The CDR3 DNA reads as TGTGCCAGCAGCCTTAATCCGGCTAGCAACACAGATACGCAGTATTTT.

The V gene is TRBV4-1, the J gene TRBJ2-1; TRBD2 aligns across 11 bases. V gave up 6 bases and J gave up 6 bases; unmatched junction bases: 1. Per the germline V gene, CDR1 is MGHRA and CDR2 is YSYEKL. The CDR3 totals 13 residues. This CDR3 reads CASRGLAANEQFF. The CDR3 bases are TGCGCCAGCAGGGGACTAGCGGCCAATGAGCAGTTCTTC.

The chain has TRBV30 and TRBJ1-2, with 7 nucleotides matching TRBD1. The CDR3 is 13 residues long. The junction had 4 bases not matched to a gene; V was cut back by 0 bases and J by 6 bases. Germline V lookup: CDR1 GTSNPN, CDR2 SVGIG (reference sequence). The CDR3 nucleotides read TGTGCCTGGAGTGTACAGGGGTTCGATGGCTACACCTTC. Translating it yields CAWSVQGFDGYTF.

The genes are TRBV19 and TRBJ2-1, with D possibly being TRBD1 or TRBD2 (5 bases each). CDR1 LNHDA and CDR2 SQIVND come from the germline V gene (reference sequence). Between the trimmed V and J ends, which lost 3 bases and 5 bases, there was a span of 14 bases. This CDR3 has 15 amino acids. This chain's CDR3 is CASSIRDGSDNEQFF. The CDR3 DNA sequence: TGTGCCAGTAGTATCCGGGACGGTAGCGACAATGAGCAGTTCTTC.